This T cell receptor beta chain was recovered during a study of blood T cell repertoires in COVID-19. Background on the study: COVID-19 samples collected from the United States, Italy and Spain covered acute and convalescent phases.

Per the germline V gene, CDR1 is SGHDN and CDR2 is FVKESK. Trimming removed 1 base at V and 6 bases at J, with 10 bases between. This CDR3 comprises 14 residues. This clone is a singleton in its sample. Patients in Seattle were enrolled during active infection, then followed longitudinally. Repertoires were generated with immunoSEQ multiplex PCR, while TCRdb's copy carries only in-frame clones and drops some. This table has about 200,000 clones, more than 70% appearing once. This TCR came from a man between 45 and 60 years old with COVID-19, enrolled during active disease. Sequenced: peripheral blood. The chain recombines TRBV14 with TRBJ2-1; the D gene is possibly TRBD2 (6 bases). CDR3 sequence: CASSQARDSNEQFF. CDR3 bases: TGTGCCAGCAGCCAAGCTCGGGACTCCAATGAGCAGTTCTTC.